A single sample gave rise to the 2 T cell receptor beta chains below, sequenced in a study of T cell repertoires in cytomegalovirus infection. Their recognized antigens are unknown. MiXCR, applied by TCRdb to the reads, yields one record per CDR3 protein. The data hold about 470,000 distinct CDR3 sequences, with more than 40% observed a single time. The sequencing here drew on cultured PBMCs, taken from culture after CMV antigen stimulation. The receptors originated from a human donor in good health (CMV status not recorded). Some clones in this sample may be carry-over from other donors' samples.

CDR3 residues: CASSPDLSGSGYTF. Written as DNA, the CDR3 is TGCGCCAGCAGCCCGGATCTATCGGGGAGCGGCTACACCTTC. The J gene is TRBJ1-2, the V gene TRBV4-3; D gene uncertain. Germline values: CDR1 LGHNA, CDR2 YSLEER. CDR3 length: 14 amino acids. V was cut by 4 bases and J by 8 bases, with 17 bases left in between.

The CDR3 nucleotides are TGTGCCAGCAGTTTATATCACCCCGGAGATACGCAGTATTTT. This encodes CASSLYHPGDTQYF. V and J are TRBV28 and TRBJ2-3; no definite D call. Between the trimmed V and J ends, which lost 1 base and 5 bases, there was a span of 10 bases. Germline V CDR1 and CDR2: MDHEN, SYDVKM. This CDR3 comprises 14 residues.